This passage covers 25 T cell receptor beta chains from one sample sequenced in a study of glioma-infiltrating T cells. The iRepertoire nested amplicon-rescue multiplex PCR amplified TCR alpha and beta CDR3s from RNA. From the multiplex PCR reads, TCRdb called clonotypes with MiXCR, one entry per CDR3 protein. The sample includes about 140,000 distinct CDR3 sequences, around 42% of them seen just once. The specimen was glioma tissue, nonneoplastic brain tissue, or PBMCs (not recorded which). The receptors shown here come from a human donor with low-grade glioma or glioblastoma, undergoing nonglioma brain surgery, or in good health (not recorded which).

J is TRBJ2-3 and V is TRBV20-1; a possible D gene is TRBD2 (6 bases). V shed 5 bases and J shed 4 bases, with 16 bases lying between them. The CDR3 runs to 14 residues. Germline V gene data show CDR1 as DFQATT and CDR2 as SNEGSKA (reference sequence). Written as DNA, the CDR3 is TGCAGTGCTCCCGTCGACCCGGGGGCAGATACGCAGTATTTT. It encodes CSAPVDPGADTQYF.

The chain employs TRBV5-1 and TRBJ1-6; 7 nucleotides align to TRBD1. The CDR3 is 15 amino acids. The V gene's germline CDR1 is SGHRS and CDR2 YFSETQ. V shed 0 bases and J 9 bases; nucleotides not matched to a gene: 6. DNA of the CDR3: TGCGCCAGCAGCTTGGCCGGACAGGCCCTTTCACCCCTCCACTTT. Protein sequence: CASSLAGQALSPLHF.

This clonotype was seen more than once but under ten times. The chain is built from TRBV6-2 or TRBV6-3 and TRBJ2-3; D is ambiguous. The CDR3 is 14 amino acids. V lost 0 bases and J 6 bases, leaving 10 bases between the germline ends. Germline CDR1 and CDR2: MNHEY and SVGEGT. Here the CDR3 reads CASSYSGIIDTQYF. CDR3 DNA sequence: TGTGCCAGCAGTTACTCCGGTATAATCGATACGCAGTATTTT.

This sequence joins TRBV19 and TRBJ1-1; no reliable D call. The V gene's germline CDR1 is LNHDA and CDR2 SQIVND (reference sequence). The CDR3 length is 13 residues. The germline V and J ends were trimmed by 5 bases and 0 bases, with 7 bases remaining between them. The CDR3 is CASSAQLNTEAFF. CDR3 nucleotides: TGTGCCAGTAGTGCACAGTTGAACACTGAAGCTTTCTTT.

The table lists this clonotype with a few counts. This sequence joins TRBV20-1 and TRBJ2-7; D may be TRBD1 (6 bases). The length of the CDR3 is 14 residues. V gave up 6 bases and J gave up 0 bases, with 15 bases separating them. From germline, CDR1 is DFQATT and CDR2 SNEGSKA (reference sequence). Here the CDR3 DNA reads TGCAGTGCAAGTCTGGACAGCTTCTCCTACGAGCAGTACTTC. This gives the protein CSASLDSFSYEQYF.

The sample holds a few counts of this clonotype. V gene TRBV20-1 combines with J gene TRBJ1-1; D ambiguous. V was shortened by 1 base and J by 5 bases, with 5 bases between the two germline ends. The germline V gene has CDR1 DFQATT and CDR2 SNEGSKA (reference sequence). There are 11 residues in the CDR3. CDR3 bases: TGCAGTGCTAGAGGTCGGACTGAAGCTTTCTTT. It translates to CSARGRTEAFF.

This clonotype was detected only a few times. This chain joins TRBV20-1 and TRBJ2-7; D is ambiguous. Germline V gene data show CDR1 as DFQATT and CDR2 as SNEGSKA (reference sequence). The CDR3 is 13 amino acids. V lost 2 bases and J lost 7, with 15 bases in between. This CDR3 is CSARPRTDREQYF. CDR3 in DNA: TGCAGTGCTAGACCCAGAACAGACCGGGAGCAGTACTTC.

This clonotype has more than one count but fewer than ten. The CDR3 DNA reads TGCAGTGGGGTAACGGGGGGCAACTTCTACGAGCAGTACTTC. Protein: CSGVTGGNFYEQYF. The chain is built from TRBV20-1 and TRBJ2-7, with D perhaps matching TRBD2 (7 bases). Germline loops: CDR1 DFQATT, CDR2 SNEGSKA (reference sequence). V shed 7 bases and J shed 3 bases, with 19 bases lying between them. The CDR3 has 14 residues.

This clonotype was observed many times. The chain couples TRBV4-3 to TRBJ2-5, with D unresolved. The CDR3 loop spans 15 amino acids. V shed 3 bases and J shed 2 bases, with 13 bases lying between them. CDR1 and CDR2 from the germline V gene are LGHNA and YSLEER. Here the CDR3 DNA reads TGCGCCAGCAGCCAGACGTTCCGGGTGCAAGAGACCCAGTACTTC. This codes for CASSQTFRVQETQYF.

The CDR3 DNA is TGCGCCAGCAGCCAAGAGGACAGGATTAACAATGAGCAGTTCTTC. Translation gives CASSQEDRINNEQFF. The V and J genes are TRBV4-1 and TRBJ2-1; TRBD1 matches 7 bases. Germline V gene sequence: CDR1 MGHRA, CDR2 YSYEKL. This CDR3 has 15 residues. With 0 bases clipped from V and 5 bases from J, the junction kept 4 bases outside the gene matches.

Turning to this clonotype: The junction and the germline gene differ at one end; a read error may be behind it. The chain uses TRBV7-2 and TRBJ2-1; 13 nucleotides match TRBD2. Germline values: CDR1 SGHTA, CDR2 FQGNSA. The length of the CDR3 is 15 residues. CDR3 residues: CASSFTSGRGYEQLF. The DNA for the CDR3 is TGTGCCAGCAGCTTTACTAGCGGGAGGGGCTATGAGCAGCTCTTC.

The CDR3 nucleotides are TGTGCCAGCTCCCCTCCGATACACAGGAACGAGCAGTACTTC. Translation: CASSPPIHRNEQYF. The chain uses TRBV28 and TRBJ2-7; D possibly corresponds to TRBD1 (5 bases). The germline gives CDR1 MDHEN, CDR2 SYDVKM. The germline V and J ends were trimmed by 8 bases and 5 bases, with 19 bases remaining between them. The CDR3 length is 14 residues.

Only one count was recorded for this clonotype. V is TRBV29-1 and J is TRBJ1-3, with TRBD1 identical over 7 bases. V lost 3 bases to trimming and J lost 7 bases; unmatched junction nucleotides: 3. This CDR3 spans 12 amino acids. From germline, CDR1 is SQVTM and CDR2 ANQGSEA. The CDR3 nucleotides read TGCAGCGTTGAGAAAGGGGGCAACACCATATATTTT. It translates to CSVEKGGNTIYF.

As regards this clonotype: One junction end does not reproduce the germline sequence, and a read error may be involved. The chain joins TRBV24-1 to TRBJ2-3; TRBD2 agrees at 11 bases. Germline values: CDR1 KGHDR, CDR2 SFDVKD. The CDR3 sequence is 15 residues long. This CDR3 is CATSDGTSGPETQYF. The CDR3 DNA is TGTGCCACCAGTGATGGGACTAGCGGACCAGAAACGCAGTATTTT.

This clonotype was counted a single time. The chain couples TRBV30 to TRBJ1-1; D remains ambiguous. Germline assignment: CDR1 GTSNPN and CDR2 SVGIG (reference sequence). Trimming shortened V by 7 bases and J by 0 bases, and 12 bases separated the two germline ends. The CDR3 length is 13 residues. In DNA, the CDR3 is TGTGCCTCGTCGCGCCGGATGAACACTGAAGCTTTCTTT. Amino acid sequence: CASSRRMNTEAFF.

This clonotype occurred many times. This sequence joins TRBV4-1 and TRBJ1-5; 7 bases match TRBD1. The CDR3 runs to 15 residues. Germline V gene sequence: CDR1 MGHRA, CDR2 YSYEKL. Trimming removed 0 bases from V and 5 bases from J; junction bases left unmatched: 4. In DNA form, the CDR3 reads TGCGCCAGCAGCCAAGAGGTCACAGGGGATCAGCCCCAGCATTTT. Amino acid sequence: CASSQEVTGDQPQHF.

This clonotype appeared a single time. The chain uses TRBV5-1 and TRBJ2-1; 9 bases are shared with TRBD2. The CDR3 contains 18 residues. The germline V gene has CDR1 SGHRS and CDR2 YFSETQ. The V gene end was trimmed by 1 base and the J gene end by 4 bases; junction bases not matched to a gene: 12. Here the CDR3 DNA reads TGCGCCAGCAGCTTGAAAGAACCGGGACTAGCCGAGTACAATGAGCAGTTCTTC. This gives the protein CASSLKEPGLAEYNEQFF.

This clonotype was recorded once. Compared with germline, one end of the junction differs, possibly owing to a read error. The chain uses TRBV11-2 and TRBJ1-3; D gene ambiguous. CDR1 and CDR2 from the germline V gene are SGHAT and FQNNGV. CDR3 length equals 15 residues. For the CDR3, the DNA is TGTGCCGGCAGCGAACACGTGATCTCTGGAAACACCATATATTTT. Translation: CAGSEHVISGNTIYF.

In the case of this clonotype: One base away lies a much larger clone, so this may be a sequencing read error. The chain employs TRBV27 and TRBJ2-5; D gene unclear. The CDR3 extends over 14 amino acids. V lost 5 bases, J lost 7 bases, and 17 bases lay in between. CDR1 is MNHEY and CDR2 is SMNVEV in the germline V gene (reference sequence). The CDR3 region is CASSARPASGTQYF. The CDR3 DNA is TGTGCCAGCAGTGCCCGGCCGGCGTCAGGGACCCAGTACTTC.

The sample holds a few counts of this clonotype. This chain joins TRBV28 and TRBJ2-1; TRBD1 agrees at 7 bases. V was clipped by 7 bases and J by 1 base; unmatched bases: 10. The CDR3 is made up of 16 amino acids. Germline CDR1 and CDR2: MDHEN and SYDVKM. The CDR3 region has the DNA TGTGCCAGCAAACCGCAGGGGGAATCGTCCTACAATGAGCAGTTCTTC. Protein product: CASKPQGESSYNEQFF.

The chain couples TRBV6-6 to TRBJ1-2; 7 bases map to TRBD1. The CDR3 is 15 amino acids. With 0 bases clipped from V and 8 bases from J, the junction kept 9 bases outside the gene matches. Germline V gene sequence: CDR1 MNHNY, CDR2 SVGAGI (reference sequence). The CDR3, as DNA: TGTGCCAGCAGTTACTCGATACCGACAGGGAGAGGCTACACCTTC. It is translated as CASSYSIPTGRGYTF.

The genes are TRBV6-1 and TRBJ2-1; 9 bases are shared with TRBD2. In germline, CDR1 is MNHNS, CDR2 SASEGT. CDR3 length: 16 residues. Germline trimming cut 4 bases from V and 7 bases from J; bases unmatched to any gene: 11. The CDR3 DNA is TGTGCCAGCAGTGTTCTAGCGGGGAACCCTGGGAATGAGCAGTTCTTC. Its translation: CASSVLAGNPGNEQFF.

The J gene is TRBJ2-3, the V gene TRBV28; a possible D gene is TRBD1 (6 bases). V was trimmed by 6 bases and J by 4 bases, leaving 8 bases between them. The CDR3 runs 12 residues. Germline CDR1 MDHEN, CDR2 SYDVKM. The CDR3 region has the DNA TGTGCCAGCAGCCGGACAGCAGATACGCAGTATTTT. It encodes CASSRTADTQYF.

On this clonotype: This could be a read error, since a much larger clone is one nucleotide away. The chain recombines TRBV7-6 with TRBJ2-3, with D perhaps TRBD2 (5 bases). The CDR3 covers 15 residues. CDR1 is SGHVS, CDR2 FNYEAQ, per germline. The CDR3 reads CASGLDGLTTDTQYF. The CDR3 coding sequence is TGTGCCAGCGGCTTAGATGGACTGACAACAGATACGCAGTATTTT.

This sequence joins TRBV6-1 and TRBJ2-5; possibly TRBD1 for D (5 bases). CDR1 is MNHNS and CDR2 is SASEGT in the germline V gene. V gave up 5 bases and J gave up 7 bases, with 17 bases separating them. The CDR3 runs to 14 residues. CDR3 sequence (DNA): TGTGCCAGCAGTTACGCTTCACGGCAGGGGACCCAGTACTTC. Translated, it gives CASSYASRQGTQYF.